This T cell receptor (beta chain) was profiled in a study of cytomegalovirus exposure and HLA in healthy donors. General study points: A later analysis linked a missense variant in DCLRE1C to the trimming of TCR beta V and J genes. A later analysis found TCR association rates differed by HLA locus, highest for DRB1 and lowest for HLA-C.

Details on this clone: Its cognate antigen is unknown.

It was with 60 Vbeta and 13 Jbeta primers that the PCR ran. Profiling relied on immunoSEQ multiplex PCR, and the TCRdb table lists in-frame clones only, not all of them. The sample holds fewer than 75,000 clones; roughly four fifths are singletons and the top ten take 12%. V lost 0 bases, J lost 6 bases, and 4 bases stayed unmatched. Germline CDR1 and CDR2: LGHNA and YSLEER. This CDR3 has 15 residues. This chain joins TRBV4-3 and TRBJ2-1; TRBD1 aligns across 8 bases. The TCR sequence derives from a man in his 70s in good health and CMV-seronegative. The sequencing input was PBMCs. Here the CDR3 DNA reads TGCGCCAGCAGCCAAGAGAACGACAGGGGCAATGAGCAGTTCTTC. Its translation: CASSQENDRGNEQFF.